The T cell receptor beta chain described here comes from a study of a mutant IDH1 vaccine in newly diagnosed glioma. Turning to the study itself: During weeks 1, 3, 5, 7, 11, 15, 19 and 23, patients received eight vaccinations. The initiation of vaccination occurred 4-6 weeks after radiotherapy alone, or with temozolomide cycles. The earlier regimen, radiotherapy, temozolomide, or both, was most often both.

Time point described: week 11, during vaccination. The vaccine gave 300 ug of a 20-mer mutant IDH1 peptide subcutaneously per dose. The protocol was immunoSEQ multiplex PCR, while the TCRdb copy is restricted to in-frame clones and leaves out a portion. The data hold 35,000 or so clones, with about four fifths observed a single time. Turning to this clone: Its antigen is not known.

Germline V gene data show CDR1 as MDHEN and CDR2 as SYDVKM. Losses at the gene ends were 3 bases for V and 1 base for J; bases not matched to a gene: 16. The CDR3 is 19 residues long. This chain connects TRBV28 to TRBJ2-3; 7 bases are a match to TRBD2. The receptor's source is a woman aged 25-40 years with glioma. Some clones in this sample may be carry-over from other donors' samples. This specimen was peripheral blood mononuclear cells (PBMCs), taken from a glioma patient whose treatment included an IDH1 peptide vaccine. CDR3 sequence: CASSFKGRYRLAGTDTQYF. The CDR3 DNA is TGTGCCAGCAGTTTTAAGGGTAGATACCGACTAGCCGGCACAGATACGCAGTATTTT.